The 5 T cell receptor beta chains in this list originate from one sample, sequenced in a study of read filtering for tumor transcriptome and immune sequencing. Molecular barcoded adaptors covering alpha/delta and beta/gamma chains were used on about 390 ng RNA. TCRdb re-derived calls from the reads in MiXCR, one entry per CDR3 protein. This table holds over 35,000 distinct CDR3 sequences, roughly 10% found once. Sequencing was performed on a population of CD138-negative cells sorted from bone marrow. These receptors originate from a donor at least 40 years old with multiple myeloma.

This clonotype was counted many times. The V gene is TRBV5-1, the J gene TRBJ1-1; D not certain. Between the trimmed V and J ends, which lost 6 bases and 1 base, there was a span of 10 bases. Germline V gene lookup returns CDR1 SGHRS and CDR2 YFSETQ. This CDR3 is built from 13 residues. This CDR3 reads CASKWQENTEAFF. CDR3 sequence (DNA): TGCGCCAGCAAGTGGCAGGAGAACACTGAAGCTTTCTTT. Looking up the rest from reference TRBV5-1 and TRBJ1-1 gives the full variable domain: KAGVTQTPRYLIKTRGQQVTLSCSPISGHRSVSWYQQTPGQGLQFLFEYFSETQRNKGNFPGRFSGRQFSNSRSEMNVSTLELGDSALYLCASKWQENTEAFFGQGTRLTVV.

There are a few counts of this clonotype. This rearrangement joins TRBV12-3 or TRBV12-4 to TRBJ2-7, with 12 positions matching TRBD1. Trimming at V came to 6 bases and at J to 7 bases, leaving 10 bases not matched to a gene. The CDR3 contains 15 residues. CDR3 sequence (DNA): TGTGCCAGCAGATCGGGACAGGGGGCCTCGGGGGAGCAGTACTTC. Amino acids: CASRSGQGASGEQYF.

The CDR3 here is CASSLKENTIYF. CDR3 DNA sequence: TGTGCCAGCAGCTTAAAAGAAAACACCATATATTTT. The chain carries TRBV7-9 and TRBJ1-3, with D unclear. Looked up from germline, CDR1 is SEHNR and CDR2 is FQNEAQ (reference sequence). V was trimmed by 2 bases and J by 6 bases, leaving 5 bases between them. This CDR3 is built from 12 residues.

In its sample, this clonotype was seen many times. CDR3 DNA sequence: TGTGCCAGTAGTCCGCCGACAGGGAGGGTTCAGCCCCAGCATTTT. Amino acids: CASSPPTGRVQPQHF. This chain uses TRBV19 with TRBJ1-5; 7 bases align to TRBD1. CDR1 LNHDA and CDR2 SQIVND come from the germline V gene (reference sequence). The CDR3 is made up of 15 amino acids. After removal of 5 bases from V and 6 bases from J, the junction contained 10 bases not matched to a gene.

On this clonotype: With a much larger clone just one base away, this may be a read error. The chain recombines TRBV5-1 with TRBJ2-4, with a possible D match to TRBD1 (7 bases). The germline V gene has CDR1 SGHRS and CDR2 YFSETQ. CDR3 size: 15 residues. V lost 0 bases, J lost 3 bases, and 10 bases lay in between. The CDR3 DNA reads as TGCGCCAGCAGCTTGGGACAGGGAGGCAAAAACATTCAGTACTTC. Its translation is CASSLGQGGKNIQYF.